Listed below are T cell receptor beta chains from one sample, sequenced in a study of blood T cell repertoires in COVID-19. Produced via immunoSEQ multiplex PCR; TCRdb's table is partial and in-frame only. The data contain roughly 130,000 clones, approximately 84% of them singletons. Sample: PBMCs or T cells enriched from blood (not recorded which). All receptors come from a woman aged 50 to 60 with acute COVID-19. The CDR3 runs from the conserved cysteine through the conserved F or W. The D gene is left open where the match is weak. Where a row states a size, it is once, few, many or the class of an expanded clone; other rows omit it.

TRBJ2-2 | - | TRBV20-1 | TRBD2 | CSASRTSGGDTGELFF | TGCAGTGCTAGTCGGACTAGCGGAGGGGACACCGGGGAGCTGTTTTTT
TRBJ2-1 | few | TRBV19 | TRBD2 | CASSFTSGNYNEQFF | TGTGCCAGTAGCTTTACTAGCGGGAACTACAATGAGCAGTTCTTC
TRBJ2-1 | - | TRBV4-2 | TRBD2 | CASSQEGLDSQQFF | TGTGCCAGCAGCCAAGAGGGACTAGACAGTCAGCAGTTCTTC
TRBJ1-2 | - | TRBV12-3/TRBV12-4 | TRBD1 | CASTRDRGAHTF | TGTGCCAGCACCCGGGACAGGGGGGCCCACACCTTC
TRBJ2-7 | - | TRBV19 | TRBD1 | CASSTTGTGAYEQYF | TGTGCCAGTAGTACCACCGGGACAGGGGCCTACGAGCAGTACTTC
TRBJ2-7 | - | TRBV2 | - | CASSEGPPAYEQYF | TGTGCCAGCAGTGAAGGGCCGCCAGCCTACGAGCAGTACTTC
TRBJ2-1 | few | TRBV19 | TRBD1 | CASSIHLRQGPLNEQFF | TGTGCCAGTAGTATCCATCTAAGACAGGGGCCCCTCAATGAGCAGTTCTTC
TRBJ2-5 | - | TRBV3-1/TRBV3-2 | - | CASSQGAGQETQYF | TGTGCCAGCAGCCAAGGGGCAGGCCAAGAGACCCAGTACTTC
TRBJ2-3 | few | TRBV6-4 | - | CASSDEGTDTQYF | TGTGCCAGCAGTGATGAGGGCACAGATACGCAGTATTTT
TRBJ1-5 | - | TRBV19 | TRBD1 | CASGGQVSNQPQHF | TGTGCCAGTGGTGGACAGGTGAGCAATCAGCCCCAGCATTTT
TRBJ1-1 | - | TRBV11-3 | TRBD1 | CASSLAVGQGAEAFF | TGTGCCAGCAGCTTAGCAGTGGGGCAGGGGGCTGAAGCTTTCTTT
TRBJ1-4 | - | TRBV5-8 | - | CASSLIQGSNEKLFF | TGTGCCAGCAGCCTGATTCAGGGATCTAATGAAAAACTGTTTTTT
TRBJ2-1 | few | TRBV7-9 | TRBD2 | CASSLTGTSDQFF | TGTGCCAGCAGCCTAACCGGGACTAGCGACCAGTTCTTC
TRBJ2-7 | - | TRBV29-1 | TRBD2 | CSVQLMGDEPGLAGFYEQYF | TGCAGCGTTCAATTGATGGGGGACGAGCCGGGACTAGCGGGATTCTACGAGCAGTACTTC
TRBJ1-4 | once | TRBV10-3 | TRBD1 | CAISEEGARKANEKLFF | TGTGCCATCAGTGAGGAGGGGGCGAGGAAGGCTAATGAAAAACTGTTTTTT
TRBJ1-1 | - | TRBV9 | - | CASSVGTGRTEAFF | TGTGCCAGCAGCGTAGGCACAGGGCGAACTGAAGCTTTCTTT
TRBJ1-2 | - | TRBV28 | - | CASSSSGTPRTLYGYTF | TGTGCCAGCAGTTCCTCCGGGACACCCCGAACCCTCTATGGCTACACCTTC
TRBJ2-2 | - | TRBV3-1/TRBV3-2 | - | CASIRQEGGTGELFF | TGTGCCAGCATAAGGCAGGAGGGAGGCACCGGGGAGCTGTTTTTT
TRBJ1-2 | - | TRBV24-1 | - | CATSDPSWEYGYTF | TGTGCCACCAGTGATCCCTCGTGGGAGTATGGCTACACCTTC
TRBJ2-7 | - | TRBV11-2 | TRBD2 | CASSLGGSVGEQYF | TGTGCCAGCAGCTTAGGCGGGAGTGTGGGGGAGCAGTACTTC
TRBJ1-2 | - | TRBV2 | - | CASSEPGGGYGYTF | TGTGCCAGCAGTGAACCTGGGGGGGGCTATGGCTACACCTTC
TRBJ2-1 | few | TRBV7-3 | TRBD1 | CASSLQGDTYNEQFF | TGTGCCAGCAGCCTGCAGGGGGACACCTACAATGAGCAGTTCTTC
TRBJ2-1 | - | TRBV30 | TRBD2 | CAWSFLAGAGNEQFF | TGTGCCTGGAGCTTCCTAGCGGGAGCAGGCAATGAGCAGTTCTTC
TRBJ2-1 | - | TRBV19 | - | CASRGGAGSYNEQFF | TGTGCCAGTCGTGGGGGGGCGGGCTCCTACAATGAGCAGTTCTTC
TRBJ2-3 | - | TRBV5-1 | TRBD1 | CASSPGQGRTDTQYF | TGCGCCAGCAGCCCAGGACAGGGACGCACAGATACGCAGTATTTT
TRBJ1-1 | - | TRBV3-1/TRBV3-2 | - | CASSLQVVTEAFF | TGTGCCAGCAGCCTACAGGTCGTCACTGAAGCTTTCTTT
TRBJ1-1 | - | TRBV5-1 | - | CASSREGFTEAFF | TGCGCCAGCAGCAGGGAGGGGTTTACTGAAGCTTTCTTT
TRBJ2-5 | - | TRBV27 | TRBD2 | CAISSGIGETQYF | TGTGCCATCTCGAGCGGGATTGGAGAGACCCAGTACTTC
TRBJ2-1 | - | TRBV5-1 | - | CASSLQGGTDPPEQFF | TGCGCCAGCAGCTTACAGGGGGGGACGGACCCCCCCGAGCAGTTCTTC
TRBJ1-5 | - | TRBV12-5 | - | CASGLLTGDNQPQHF | TGTGCTAGTGGTTTACTTACCGGAGACAATCAGCCCCAGCATTTT
TRBJ2-5 | - | TRBV15 | - | CATSRMTGTEETQYF | TGTGCCACCAGCAGAATGACAGGGACTGAAGAGACCCAGTACTTC
TRBJ1-1 | - | TRBV5-6 | - | CASTRPQGSTEAFF | TGTGCCAGCACGAGACCCCAGGGATCCACTGAAGCTTTCTTT
TRBJ2-2 | - | TRBV21-1 | - | CASSKGEGAPTLTGELFF | TGTGCCAGCAGCAAAGGAGAAGGGGCCCCGACCCTCACCGGGGAGCTGTTTTTT
TRBJ1-1 | - | TRBV7-2 | TRBD1 | CASRWTGRQHTEAFF | TGTGCCAGCAGGTGGACAGGGAGGCAGCACACTGAAGCTTTCTTT
TRBJ2-4 | - | TRBV5-5 | TRBD1 | CASSFSLGGMKAKNIQYF | TGTGCCAGCAGCTTCAGTCTAGGGGGCATGAAGGCCAAAAACATTCAGTACTTC
TRBJ1-1 | - | TRBV11-1 | TRBD1 | CASSLRQGLNTEAFF | TGTGCCAGCAGCTTAAGACAGGGGTTGAACACTGAAGCTTTCTTT
TRBJ1-6 | - | TRBV6-5 | TRBD1 | CASSYSHRGYSPLHF | TGTGCCAGCAGTTACTCTCACAGGGGGTATTCACCCCTCCACTTT
TRBJ2-7 | - | TRBV5-5 | TRBD1 | CASSLRRQTGALYEQYF | TGTGCCAGCAGCCTGAGAAGACAGACAGGGGCCCTCTACGAGCAGTACTTC
TRBJ2-3 | - | TRBV5-4 | TRBD2 | CASSLNGLAVGTDTQYF | TGTGCCAGCAGCCTGAACGGACTAGCGGTCGGCACAGATACGCAGTATTTT
TRBJ1-2 | - | TRBV14 | - | CASSPLSVGSKYGYTF | TGTGCCAGCTCTCCCCTTTCTGTGGGCTCGAAGTATGGCTACACCTTC
TRBJ2-2 | - | TRBV27 | - | CASNRQGGGGELFF | TGTGCCAGCAACCGGCAGGGAGGAGGCGGGGAGCTGTTTTTT
TRBJ2-6 | - | TRBV19 | - | CASSIRQSGANVLTF | TGTGCCAGTAGTATACGTCAGTCTGGGGCCAACGTCCTGACTTTC
TRBJ2-7 | - | TRBV9 | TRBD2 | CASSVDGRAFEQYF | TGTGCCAGCAGCGTAGACGGGAGGGCCTTCGAGCAGTACTTC
TRBJ2-3 | - | TRBV27 | TRBD2 | CASSAGLAGGEGATQYF | TGTGCCAGCAGTGCGGGACTAGCGGGAGGAGAGGGAGCTACGCAGTATTTT
TRBJ2-1 | - | TRBV5-1 | TRBD2 | CASSSPGLAGYNEQFF | TGCGCCAGCAGCTCTCCAGGGCTAGCGGGATACAATGAGCAGTTCTTC
TRBJ2-1 | - | TRBV12-2 | - | CASRSRPGTGTIKVYNEQFF | TGTGCAAGTCGCTCCCGCCCCGGGACAGGGACAATTAAGGTCTACAATGAGCAGTTCTTC
TRBJ2-7 | - | TRBV19 | - | CASSIMLAFPTEQYF | TGTGCCAGTAGTATTATGCTAGCTTTTCCTACAGAGCAGTACTTC
TRBJ2-4 | - | TRBV11-3 | TRBD1 | CASSLDWDSLAKNIQYF | TGTGCCAGCAGCTTAGATTGGGACAGCTTAGCCAAAAACATTCAGTACTTC
TRBJ1-2 | - | TRBV21-1 | - | CASSPGQEANYGYTF | TGTGCCAGCAGCCCGGGACAGGAAGCTAACTATGGCTACACCTTC
TRBJ2-7 | - | TRBV30 | TRBD2 | CAWSTRTSVSYEQYF | TGTGCCTGGAGTACCCGAACTAGCGTCTCCTACGAGCAGTACTTC
TRBJ1-2 | - | TRBV6-5 | - | CASSYSTGQGKNGYTF | TGTGCCAGCAGTTACTCGACGGGGCAGGGGAAAAATGGCTACACCTTC
TRBJ2-5 | - | TRBV19 | TRBD2 | CASGPTSGSWTQYF | TGTGCCAGCGGACCGACTAGCGGGAGTTGGACCCAGTACTTC
TRBJ1-6 | once | TRBV6-5 | - | CASGPSQGVNSPLHF | TGTGCCAGCGGCCCTAGTCAAGGGGTCAATTCACCCCTCCACTTT
TRBJ1-2 | - | TRBV7-9 | TRBD1 | CASSSLGQQYGYTF | TGTGCCAGCAGCTCTCTGGGACAGCAGTATGGCTACACCTTC
TRBJ1-5 | once | TRBV19 | - | CASSIRDINQPQHF | TGTGCCAGTAGTATTCGGGACATCAATCAGCCCCAGCATTTT
TRBJ2-4 | - | TRBV15 | TRBD1 | CATSRARVNRGTAKNIQYF | TGTGCCACCAGCAGGGCCCGAGTAAACAGGGGGACAGCCAAAAACATTCAGTACTTC
TRBJ2-7 | - | TRBV7-8 | TRBD2 | CASSLSSGDAYF | TGTGCCAGCAGCCTCTCTAGCGGGGATGCGTACTTC